This is a list of T cell receptor beta chains from one sample in a study of response to subunit inactivated influenza vaccine. TCRdb re-called the RT-PCR reads through MiXCR, storing one row per CDR3 protein. Among roughly 650,000 distinct CDR3 sequences, 15% to 18% were seen once, and the ten largest hold around 10%. The source was PBMCs from blood, collected roughly 12 days after vaccination. The receptors originated from a man aged 45 to 65 who received an inactivated influenza vaccine. The CDR3 runs from the conserved cysteine through the conserved F or W. A D gene is named only where the DNA matches it firmly. Only some rows state a clone size, as once, few, many or a class for expanded clones.

j_gene | d_gene | v_gene | abundance | CDR3nt | CDR3aa
TRBJ2-1 | NA | TRBV7-2 | NA | TGTGCCAGCAGCTTACGAGGGGCTGCGGGTAATGAGCAGTTCTTC | CASSLRGAAGNEQFF
TRBJ2-1 | NA | TRBV11-2 | NA | TGTGCCAGCAGCCAGGGGGGGGGCCCGACTAGCGTGAGGGCAAACAATGAGCAGTTCTTC | CASSQGGGPTSVRANNEQFF
TRBJ2-7 | NA | TRBV7-2 | many | TGTGCCAGCAGCCCATCATCCGCCGGCTACGAGCAGTACTTC | CASSPSSAGYEQYF
TRBJ1-5 | NA | TRBV15 | few | TGTGCCACCAGCAGAGATCCCCAGGACAATCAGCCCCAGCATTTT | CATSRDPQDNQPQHF
TRBJ2-3 | NA | TRBV20-1 | few | TGCAGTGCTAGATCCCACGGTGGACTGCCCGGTCGAACGCAGTATTTT | CSARSHGGLPGRTQYF
TRBJ2-7 | TRBD1 | TRBV11-1 | few | TGTGCCAGCAGCTTACCAACTTGGAGACAGGGGATCCACGAGCAGTACTTC | CASSLPTWRQGIHEQYF
TRBJ2-2 | TRBD2 | TRBV4-3 | few | TGCGCCAGCAGCCAAGCTTTTTCAAGCGGGAGGGGGGTAACCGGGGAGCTGTTTTTT | CASSQAFSSGRGVTGELFF
TRBJ2-1 | TRBD1 | TRBV5-1 | few | TGCGCCAGCAGCAAAGGGACAGGGGCCTACAATGAGCAGTTCTTC | CASSKGTGAYNEQFF
TRBJ2-7 | NA | TRBV20-1 | NA | TGCAGTGCCCCCGGGACTGGGAACTACGAGCAGTACTTC | CSAPGTGNYEQYF
TRBJ2-3 | NA | TRBV4-3 | few | TGCGCCAGCAGCCAAGAATTCGGGGAATTGGGGGATACGCAGTATTTT | CASSQEFGELGDTQYF
TRBJ2-7 | TRBD2 | TRBV6-5 | many | TGTGCCAGCAGTTACGGCCTAGCGGGGCCCCGGGGCGAGCAGTACTTC | CASSYGLAGPRGEQYF
TRBJ1-2 | NA | TRBV28 | NA | TGTGCCAGCTTTACCCTTAACTATGGCTACACCTTC | CASFTLNYGYTF
TRBJ1-6 | NA | TRBV28 | NA | TGTGCCAGCTCCCCCGGGACAATCAATTCACCCCTCCACTTT | CASSPGTINSPLHF
TRBJ2-2 | TRBD2 | TRBV11-3 | few | TGTGCCAGCAGCTCTGATTTAGGCCGTTCGAACGGGAGGGCATACACCGGGGAGCTGTTTTTT | CASSSDLGRSNGRAYTGELFF
TRBJ2-5 | TRBD1 | TRBV7-2 | NA | TGTGCCAGCAGCCAGTTGGGACAGGGTAGTGAGACCCAGTACTTC | CASSQLGQGSETQYF
TRBJ1-2 | NA | TRBV27 | once | TGTGCCAGCAGTTTATACAGGACAACTAACTATGGCTACACCTTC | CASSLYRTTNYGYTF
TRBJ2-7 | TRBD2 | TRBV28 | NA | TGTGCCAGCACCCAACTAGCGGGCGGCTCCTACGAGCAGTACTTC | CASTQLAGGSYEQYF
TRBJ2-5 | TRBD2 | TRBV4-2 | few | TGTGCCAGCAGCCAAAACGGCGGGGGGGTGCAAGAGACCCAGTACTTC | CASSQNGGGVQETQYF